This T cell receptor (beta chain) was identified in a study of shared clonotypes between healthy human individuals. Findings of the study overall: It was anticipated that sequencing depth would influence how many clonotypes donors shared. Naive CD4 clonotypes were shared across several donors at 4% to 5%.

The repertoire was sequenced with immunoSEQ multiplex PCR; TCRdb's copy has only in-frame clones and lacks some. The profile shows some 2.4 million clones, 93% of them singletons. From germline, CDR1 is SNHLY and CDR2 FYNNEI. This CDR3 is built from 13 residues. V lost 10 bases and J lost 5, with 14 bases in between. About this clone: The antigen is not known.

The receptor comes from a man between 18 and 35 years old in good health. Some clones in this sample may be carry-over from other donors' samples. The specimen sequenced was naive CD4+ T cells from PBMCs. The subset denotes: CD45RA+ positively selected. The V call is TRBV2, the J call TRBJ1-4; tentatively, D is TRBD1 (6 bases). The CDR3 reads CATRRQENEKLFF. The CDR3 nucleotides read TGTGCCACACGCAGACAGGAGAATGAAAAACTGTTTTTT.